The rows below give T cell receptor beta chains drawn from one sample of a study of T-cell reconstitution after alpha-beta-depleted transplantation in children. MiXCR, applied by TCRdb to the PCR reads, yields one record per CDR3 protein. The sample has around 130,000 distinct CDR3 sequences; about 9.6% are singletons. The sequences come from PBMCs, mostly from graft donor cells, collected 180 days after TCRalphabeta/CD19-depleted stem cell transplant. The receptors originated from a girl under three years old who had a stem cell transplant for combined immunodeficiency, so the T cells may come from the graft donor. Each CDR3 is given with its conserved first and last residue. D genes are given only for firm matches. The size entry is marked missing in some rows and otherwise reads once, few, many or a size class.

D gene: NA
clone size: few
V gene: TRBV20-1
J gene: TRBJ1-2
CDR3 protein: CSASFEGSAYRGYTF
CDR3 DNA: TGCAGTGCAAGTTTTGAGGGCAGCGCCTATCGGGGCTACACCTTC

D gene: TRBD1
clone size: few
V gene: TRBV10-3
J gene: TRBJ2-5
CDR3 protein: CAISLTGGQETQYF
CDR3 DNA: TGTGCCATCAGCCTGACAGGGGGCCAAGAGACCCAGTACTTC

D gene: TRBD2
clone size: NA
V gene: TRBV7-2
J gene: TRBJ2-1
CDR3 protein: CASSLAAGGGYEQFF
CDR3 DNA: TGTGCCAGCAGCTTAGCCGCGGGGGGAGGGTATGAGCAGTTCTTC

D gene: NA
clone size: NA
V gene: TRBV20-1
J gene: TRBJ1-6
CDR3 protein: CSARDFQQPLHF
CDR3 DNA: TGCAGTGCCCGGGACTTCCAGCAACCCCTCCACTTT

D gene: NA
clone size: NA
V gene: TRBV12-3/TRBV12-4
J gene: TRBJ1-5
CDR3 protein: CASSPDRTQPQHF
CDR3 DNA: TGTGCCAGCAGTCCTGACAGGACCCAGCCCCAGCATTTT

D gene: TRBD2
clone size: many
V gene: TRBV18
J gene: TRBJ2-2
CDR3 protein: CASSPLAGANTGELFF
CDR3 DNA: TGTGCCAGCTCACCACTAGCGGGAGCGAACACCGGGGAGCTGTTTTTT

D gene: NA
clone size: NA
V gene: TRBV20-1
J gene: TRBJ2-7
CDR3 protein: CSARTRQFISSYEQYF
CDR3 DNA: TGCAGTGCTAGAACCCGACAGTTCATCAGCTCCTACGAGCAGTACTTC

D gene: TRBD2
clone size: NA
V gene: TRBV6-5
J gene: TRBJ2-5
CDR3 protein: CASSYSERGWETQYF
CDR3 DNA: TGTGCCAGCAGTTACTCGGAGCGGGGGTGGGAGACCCAGTACTTC

D gene: TRBD2
clone size: NA
V gene: TRBV5-6
J gene: TRBJ2-1
CDR3 protein: CASSTLAGGPYNEQFF
CDR3 DNA: TGTGCCAGCAGCACCCTAGCGGGAGGCCCCTACAATGAGCAGTTCTTC

D gene: NA
clone size: few
V gene: TRBV20-1
J gene: TRBJ2-7
CDR3 protein: CSARGLTYEQYF
CDR3 DNA: TGCAGTGCTAGGGGCCTTACCTACGAGCAGTACTTC